Listed below are T cell receptor beta chains from one sample, sequenced in a study of technical replicates of blood from a handful of donors. The repertoire was sequenced with immunoSEQ multiplex PCR; TCRdb's copy has only in-frame clones and lacks some. The table has approximately 81,000 clones, about 81% seen once. Sequenced: PBMCs. These receptors were collected from a human donor in good health. Some clones in this sample may be carry-over from other donors' samples. CDR3s include the opening cysteine and the closing phenylalanine or tryptophan. D genes are given only for firm matches. Clone size appears in some rows only: once, few, many, or a class for an expanded clone.

cdr3_aa	cdr3_nt	d_call	v_call	j_call	cdr3_length	clone_size
CASSLLGRMAFF	TGTGCCAGCAGCTTACTCGGCAGGATGGCTTTCTTT	.	TRBV7-9	TRBJ1-1	12	.
CASSPRTGDNSPLHF	TGTGCCAGCTCACCGCGGACAGGGGACAATTCACCCCTCCACTTT	TRBD1	TRBV18	TRBJ1-6	15	.
CASINFGQGHNEQFF	TGCGCCAGCATCAACTTTGGACAGGGACACAATGAGCAGTTCTTC	TRBD1	TRBV5-1	TRBJ2-1	15	.
CASSLGDIWEQYF	TGTGCCAGCAGCTTAGGGGACATCTGGGAGCAGTACTTC	.	TRBV7-6	TRBJ2-7	13	.
CASSFSDPGIGELFF	TGTGCCAGCAGCTTTTCCGACCCGGGAATCGGGGAGCTGTTTTTT	.	TRBV7-9	TRBJ2-2	15	.
CAWTDRGRYGYTF	TGTGCCTGGACGGACAGGGGTAGGTATGGCTACACCTTC	TRBD1	TRBV30	TRBJ1-2	13	.
CASSLSANEQFF	TGCGCCAGCAGCTTGAGCGCCAATGAGCAGTTCTTC	.	TRBV5-1	TRBJ2-1	12	.
CASRNAGGTEAFF	TGTGCCAGCAGAAACGCCGGAGGCACTGAAGCTTTCTTT	.	TRBV6-5	TRBJ1-1	13	.
CSAPRDTEAFF	TGCAGTGCTCCTCGTGACACTGAAGCTTTCTTT	.	TRBV20-1	TRBJ1-1	11	.
CASSPKLAPRELFF	TGTGCCAGCAGCCCAAAACTAGCGCCCAGGGAGCTGTTTTTT	TRBD2	TRBV9	TRBJ2-2	14	.
CASSQAAGQFF	TGCGCCAGCAGCCAGGCGGCGGGGCAGTTCTTC	.	TRBV4-1	TRBJ2-1	11	.
CASSPRDGLSGNTIYF	TGTGCCAGCTCACCACGCGACGGACTCTCTGGAAACACCATATATTTT	.	TRBV18	TRBJ1-3	16	.
CASSLKPYSGNTIYF	TGTGCCAGCAGCCTAAAGCCCTACTCTGGAAACACCATATATTTT	.	TRBV6-5	TRBJ1-3	15	.
CASSPTSGTLNRLYGYTF	TGTGCCAGCAGCCCAACCTCCGGGACTTTAAACCGACTCTATGGCTACACCTTC	.	TRBV7-2	TRBJ1-2	18	few
CASSPQGATEAFF	TGTGCCAGTAGTCCCCAGGGGGCCACTGAAGCTTTCTTT	TRBD1	TRBV19	TRBJ1-1	13	few
CASSAWGLETQYF	TGTGCCAGTAGTGCCTGGGGGCTTGAGACCCAGTACTTC	.	TRBV19	TRBJ2-5	13	.
CAWSWGMGTVGEKLFF	TGTGCCTGGAGTTGGGGTATGGGGACAGTCGGAGAAAAACTGTTTTTT	TRBD1	TRBV30	TRBJ1-4	16	few
CASSSSPGSHEQYF	TGTGCCAGCAGCTCAAGTCCGGGTAGCCACGAGCAGTACTTC	.	TRBV7-7	TRBJ2-7	14	.
CASSLEVQGRNSPLHF	TGTGCCAGCAGCTTAGAAGTACAGGGGCGAAATTCACCCCTCCACTTT	TRBD1	TRBV7-8	TRBJ1-6	16	.
CASSYSEGGEAFF	TGTGCCAGCAGTTACTCAGAGGGCGGAGAAGCTTTCTTT	.	TRBV6-5	TRBJ1-1	13	.
CAITRRLQGTYEQYF	TGTGCCATCACACGACGGTTACAGGGGACTTACGAGCAGTACTTC	.	TRBV10-3	TRBJ2-7	15	.
CASSFDRFFYEQYF	TGCGCCAGCAGTTTCGACAGATTTTTCTACGAGCAGTACTTC	.	TRBV5-1	TRBJ2-7	14	.
CASGLVYSLRGQTYEQYF	TGTGCTAGTGGTTTGGTATATAGTCTTAGGGGACAAACCTACGAGCAGTACTTC	.	TRBV12-5	TRBJ2-7	18	.
CASSLTSLNRDRISYPDEQFF	TGTGCCAGCAGTCTCACCTCTTTGAACCGGGACAGAATTTCCTATCCGGATGAGCAGTTCTTC	TRBD1	TRBV27	TRBJ2-1	21	few
CASSLVSSAHYGYTF	TGTGCCAGCAGCTTAGTTTCTAGCGCCCACTATGGCTACACCTTC	.	TRBV7-9	TRBJ1-2	15	.
CASLRRDSNQPQHF	TGCGCCAGCCTACGACGGGATAGCAATCAGCCCCAGCATTTT	.	TRBV23-1	TRBJ1-5	14	few
CASSVDHRVVGTDTQYF	TGTGCCAGCAGCGTAGATCACAGGGTGGTCGGCACAGATACGCAGTATTTT	.	TRBV9	TRBJ2-3	17	.
CASSERQGINQPQHF	TGTGCCAGCAGTGAAAGGCAGGGGATAAATCAGCCCCAGCATTTT	.	TRBV6-1	TRBJ1-5	15	.
CATRDSGANVLTF	TGTGCCACCCGGGACTCTGGGGCCAACGTCCTGACTTTC	.	TRBV10-3	TRBJ2-6	13	.